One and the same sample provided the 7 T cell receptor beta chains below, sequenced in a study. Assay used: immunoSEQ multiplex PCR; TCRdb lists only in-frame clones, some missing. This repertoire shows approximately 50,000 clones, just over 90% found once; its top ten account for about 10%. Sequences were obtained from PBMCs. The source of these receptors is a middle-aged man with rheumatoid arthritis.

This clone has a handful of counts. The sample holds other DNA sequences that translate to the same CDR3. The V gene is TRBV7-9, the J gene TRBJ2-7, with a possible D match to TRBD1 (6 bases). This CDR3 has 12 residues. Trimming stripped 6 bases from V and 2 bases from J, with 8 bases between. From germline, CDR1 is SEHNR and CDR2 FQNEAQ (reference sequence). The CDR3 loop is CASRQGTYEQYF. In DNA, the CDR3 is TGTGCCAGCAGACAGGGTACCTACGAGCAGTACTTC.

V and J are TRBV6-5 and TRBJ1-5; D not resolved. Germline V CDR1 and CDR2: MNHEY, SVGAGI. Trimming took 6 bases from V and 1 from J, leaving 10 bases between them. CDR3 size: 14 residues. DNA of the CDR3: TGTGCCAGCAGCCCCGAATGGAGCAATCAGCCCCAGCATTTT. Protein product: CASSPEWSNQPQHF.

The CDR3 protein is CASSYLQRNTEAFF. In DNA form, the CDR3 reads TGTGCCAGCAGTTACCTACAGCGTAACACTGAAGCTTTCTTT. The genes are TRBV6-2 or TRBV6-3 and TRBJ1-1; D gene uncertain. V was clipped by 2 bases and J by 2 bases, with 9 bases between them. The V gene's germline CDR1 is MNHEY and CDR2 SVGEGT. This CDR3 is built from 14 residues.

In DNA, the CDR3 is TGCGCCAGCAGCACCCCACAGGGCGCAGCCTACGAGCAGTACTTC. It yields the protein CASSTPQGAAYEQYF. This sequence joins TRBV5-1 and TRBJ2-7, with a tentative D call TRBD1 (6 bases). Germline V CDR1 and CDR2: SGHRS, YFSETQ. V was shortened by 4 bases and J by 2 bases, with 16 bases between the two germline ends. This CDR3 is built from 15 residues.

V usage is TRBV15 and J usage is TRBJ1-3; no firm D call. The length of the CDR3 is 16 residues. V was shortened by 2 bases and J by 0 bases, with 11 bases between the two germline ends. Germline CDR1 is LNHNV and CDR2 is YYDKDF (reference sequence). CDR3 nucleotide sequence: TGTGCCACCAGCAGAAAATACGGGCCCTCTGGAAACACCATATATTTT. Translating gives CATSRKYGPSGNTIYF.

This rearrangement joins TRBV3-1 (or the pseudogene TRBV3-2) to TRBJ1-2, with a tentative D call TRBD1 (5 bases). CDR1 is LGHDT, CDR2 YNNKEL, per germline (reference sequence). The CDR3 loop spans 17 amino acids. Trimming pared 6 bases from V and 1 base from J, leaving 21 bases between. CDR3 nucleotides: TGTGCCAGCAGAAGATCTGGGGGGGGTCGGGTTAACTATGGCTACACCTTC. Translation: CASRRSGGGRVNYGYTF.

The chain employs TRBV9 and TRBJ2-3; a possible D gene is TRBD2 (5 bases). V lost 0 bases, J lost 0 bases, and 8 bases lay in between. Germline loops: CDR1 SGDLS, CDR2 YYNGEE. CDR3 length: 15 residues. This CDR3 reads CASSVGRVSTDTQYF. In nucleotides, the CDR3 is TGTGCCAGCAGCGTAGGGCGGGTTAGCACAGATACGCAGTATTTT. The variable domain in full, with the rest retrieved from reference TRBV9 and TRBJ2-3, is DSGVTQTPKHLITATGQRVTLRCSPRSGDLSVYWYQQSLDQGLQFLIQYYNGEERAKGNILERFSAQQFPDLHSELNLSSLELGDSALYFCASSVGRVSTDTQYFGPGTRLTVL.